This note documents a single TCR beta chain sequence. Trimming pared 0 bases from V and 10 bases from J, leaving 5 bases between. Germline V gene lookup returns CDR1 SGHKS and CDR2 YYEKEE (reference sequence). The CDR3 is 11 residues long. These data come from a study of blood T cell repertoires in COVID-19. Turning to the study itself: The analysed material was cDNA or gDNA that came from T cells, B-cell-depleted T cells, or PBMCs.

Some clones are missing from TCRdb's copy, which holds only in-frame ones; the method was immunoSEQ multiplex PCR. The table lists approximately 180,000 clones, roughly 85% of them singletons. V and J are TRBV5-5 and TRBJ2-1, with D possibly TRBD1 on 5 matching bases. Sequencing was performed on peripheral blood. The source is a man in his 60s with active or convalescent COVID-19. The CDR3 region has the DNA TGTGCCAGCAGCTTGGACAGGGAGCAGTTCTTC. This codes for CASSLDREQFF.